A single sample is the source of the 23 T cell receptor beta chains below, sequenced in a study of graft-versus-host responses after intestinal transplantation. Their antigens are not known. Clones were read by immunoSEQ multiplex PCR, and TCRdb kept only the in-frame ones, dropping some. The table has roughly 120,000 clones, approximately 96% seen once. The specimen comprised unstimulated CD8+ T cells sorted from spleen or lymph node cells, sampled before intestinal transplant. The receptors stem from a human donor who received an intestinal transplant.

The V call is TRBV11-2, the J call TRBJ1-5; TRBD1 aligns across 11 bases. J lost 3 bases, V lost 5 bases, and 9 bases had no gene match. Germline V lookup: CDR1 SGHAT, CDR2 FQNNGV. The CDR3 extends over 17 amino acids. The CDR3 DNA is TGTGCCAGCAGCATGGGACAGGGGGTTTGTAACAATCAGCCCCAGCATTTT. Amino acid sequence: CASSMGQGVCNNQPQHF.

The rearrangement uses TRBV28 and TRBJ1-5; no definite D call. Germline loops: CDR1 MDHEN, CDR2 SYDVKM. The V and J ends lost 4 bases and 2 bases respectively, with 18 bases between them. The CDR3 spans 17 residues. The CDR3 coding sequence is TGTGCCAGCAGTTCGAACCCGCCCGGGGTTGGCAATCAGCCCCAGCATTTT. It specifies CASSSNPPGVGNQPQHF.

This rearrangement joins TRBV6-1 to TRBJ2-7; weak D call: TRBD1 (5 bases). This CDR3 has 14 residues. The V end lost 7 bases, the J end lost 3 bases, and 16 bases lay between the germline ends. CDR1 is MNHNS and CDR2 is SASEGT in the germline V gene. This CDR3 reads CASIDEGVHYEQYF. CDR3 DNA: TGTGCCAGCATCGACGAAGGGGTTCACTACGAGCAGTACTTC.

The V gene is TRBV4-3, the J gene TRBJ2-1, with 10 bases identical to TRBD2. This CDR3 region has 13 residues. Trimming cost V 0 bases and J 10 bases; bases outside gene matches: 0. The germline gives CDR1 LGHNA, CDR2 YSLEER. The CDR3 loop is CASSQDSGREQFF. The DNA of the CDR3 is TGCGCCAGCAGCCAAGATAGCGGGAGGGAGCAGTTCTTC.

V gene TRBV7-3 combines with J gene TRBJ2-5, with TRBD2 matching over 11 bases. CDR1 is SGHTA and CDR2 is FQGTGA in the germline V gene. The CDR3 loop spans 15 amino acids. With V trimmed by 6 bases and J by 7 bases, 10 bases remained unmatched. The CDR3 is CASSSPTSGVGTQYF. Written as DNA, the CDR3 is TGTGCCAGCAGTTCGCCGACTAGCGGGGTGGGGACCCAGTACTTC.

The chain recombines TRBV28 with TRBJ2-7; 9 bases are a match to TRBD1. The germline V gene encodes CDR1 MDHEN and CDR2 SYDVKM. The J segment lost 2 bases and the V segment lost 4 bases, leaving 9 bases of the junction unmatched. The CDR3 covers 16 residues. The CDR3 bases are TGTGCCAGCAGTTGGGTGGGACAGGGAAATCCCTACGAGCAGTACTTC. It specifies CASSWVGQGNPYEQYF.

This clone is a singleton in its sample. The rearrangement uses TRBV4-1 and TRBJ2-3; 12 bases match TRBD2. Germline CDR1 is MGHRA and CDR2 is YSYEKL. V lost 1 base to trimming and J lost 5 bases; unmatched junction nucleotides: 13. This CDR3 region has 19 residues. CDR3 residues: CASSQVLKSLAGGQDTQYF. CDR3 sequence (DNA): TGCGCCAGCAGCCAAGTTCTTAAGAGTCTAGCGGGAGGGCAAGATACGCAGTATTTT.

The genes are TRBV15 and TRBJ1-4; 9 bases are shared with TRBD1. This CDR3 is built from 15 residues. The germline CDR1 and CDR2 sequences are LNHNV and YYDKDF (reference sequence). V gave up 6 bases and J gave up 8 bases; unmatched junction bases: 10. The CDR3 bases are TGTGCCACCAGGGTAACACAGGGGGCTTTGGAAAAACTGTTTTTT. Residues: CATRVTQGALEKLFF.

The chain has TRBV5-1 and TRBJ2-5; D tentatively reads TRBD1 or TRBD2 (5 bases each). The J call may be incorrect, as the DNA end agrees better with TRBJ2-7. CDR1 SGHRS and CDR2 YFSETQ come from the germline V gene. The CDR3 extends over 15 amino acids. The CDR3 loop is CASSFRDAFSYEQYF. CDR3 nucleotide sequence: TGCGCCAGCAGCTTTCGGGACGCATTCTCCTACGAGCAGTACTTC.

The chain is built from TRBV6-1 and TRBJ1-2; 7 nucleotides match TRBD1. This CDR3 is built from 13 residues. Unmatched junction bases numbered 9, after V lost 6 bases and J lost 8 bases. The V gene's germline CDR1 is MNHNS and CDR2 SASEGT. This CDR3 reads CASRDDRVGGYTF. In nucleotides, the CDR3 is TGTGCCAGCAGAGACGACAGGGTCGGCGGCTACACCTTC.

This sequence joins TRBV2 and TRBJ2-5; 11 bases line up with TRBD2. From germline, CDR1 is SNHLY and CDR2 FYNNEI. The CDR3 is 15 residues long. With V trimmed by 4 bases and J by 4 bases, 5 bases remained unmatched. CDR3 in amino acids: CASSVGLAGGETQYF. DNA for the CDR3: TGTGCCAGCAGTGTGGGCCTAGCGGGAGGAGAGACCCAGTACTTC. The whole variable domain, remainder taken from reference TRBV2 and TRBJ2-5, is EPEVTQTPSHQVTQMGQEVILRCVPISNHLYFYWYRQILGQKVEFLVSFYNNEISEKSEIFDDQFSVERPDGSNFTLKIRSTKLEDSAMYFCASSVGLAGGETQYFGPGTRLLVL.

The V and J genes are TRBV7-2 and TRBJ1-2; the match to TRBD1 covers 8 bases. Germline CDR1 and CDR2: SGHTA and FQGNSA. With 0 bases clipped from V and 4 bases from J, the junction kept 7 bases outside the gene matches. The CDR3 is made up of 16 amino acids. CDR3 loop: CASSLAVRGLSYGYTF. CDR3 sequence (DNA): TGTGCCAGCAGCTTAGCGGTCAGGGGGCTTTCCTATGGCTACACCTTC.

V usage is TRBV28 and J usage is TRBJ2-1; 7 bases align to TRBD2. The CDR3 covers 15 residues. V was pared by 3 bases and J by 6 bases, with 8 bases of the junction left unmatched. Germline CDR1 and CDR2: MDHEN and SYDVKM. CDR3 sequence: CASSFPGGLRNEQFF. CDR3 sequence (DNA): TGTGCCAGCAGTTTCCCGGGGGGTCTCCGCAATGAGCAGTTCTTC.

The chain has TRBV7-6 and TRBJ2-1, with TRBD2 matching over 8 bases. The CDR3 spans 18 residues. Germline assignment: CDR1 SGHVS and CDR2 FNYEAQ. After removal of 0 bases from V and 6 bases from J, the junction contained 13 bases not matched to a gene. This CDR3 is CASSLAWAGRAAGNEQFF. Written as DNA, the CDR3 is TGTGCCAGCAGCTTAGCGTGGGCCGGGAGGGCCGCGGGCAATGAGCAGTTCTTC.

The chain is built from TRBV28 and TRBJ2-5; no reliable D call. Trimming took off 6 bases at V and 3 bases at J, with 17 bases between the two ends. This CDR3 has 15 residues. The V gene's germline CDR1 is MDHEN and CDR2 SYDVKM. The CDR3 reads CASSLTTPPKETQYF. In DNA, the CDR3 is TGTGCCAGCAGCCTCACAACCCCCCCCAAAGAGACCCAGTACTTC. Complete variable domain (other parts from reference TRBV28 and TRBJ2-5): DVKVTQSSRYLVKRTGEKVFLECVQDMDHENMFWYRQDPGLGLRLIYFSYDVKMKEKGDIPEGYSVSREKKERFSLILESASTNQTSMYLCASSLTTPPKETQYFGPGTRLLVL.

The chain employs TRBV9 and TRBJ2-7; 7 bases are shared with TRBD2. Germline trimming cut 4 bases from V and 5 bases from J; bases unmatched to any gene: 15. The CDR3 loop spans 16 amino acids. Per germline, CDR1 SGDLS and CDR2 YYNGEE. The CDR3 DNA sequence: TGTGCCAGCAGCCCACAGGAGGGAGGGGTCTTCGACGAGCAGTACTTC. This codes for CASSPQEGGVFDEQYF.

This chain connects TRBV5-6 to TRBJ1-5, with D unresolved. CDR1 is SGHDT and CDR2 is YYEEEE in the germline V gene. This CDR3 spans 14 amino acids. With 0 bases removed from V and 7 bases from J, the gap between germline ends came to 11 bases. This CDR3 reads CASSLGSGWQPQHF. CDR3 nucleotide sequence: TGTGCCAGCAGCTTGGGTTCAGGCTGGCAGCCCCAGCATTTT.

CDR3 sequence: CASSYGAGALNEQFF. CDR3 DNA: TGTGCCAGCAGTTACGGGGCGGGAGCACTCAATGAGCAGTTCTTC. V gene TRBV6-5 combines with J gene TRBJ2-1, with 7 positions matching TRBD2. The V gene end was trimmed by 2 bases and the J gene end by 6 bases; junction bases not matched to a gene: 7. This CDR3 comprises 15 residues. Germline V gene lookup returns CDR1 MNHEY and CDR2 SVGAGI.

J is TRBJ2-1 and V is TRBV7-8; 8 positions match TRBD2. CDR3 length: 17 residues. Per the germline V gene, CDR1 is SGHVS and CDR2 is FQNEAQ. Losses at the gene ends were 2 bases for V and 2 bases for J; bases not matched to a gene: 8. CDR3 sequence (DNA): TGTGCCAGCAGCTTAAGGGCAGCGGGGGTGGCCTACAATGAGCAGTTCTTC. Amino acids: CASSLRAAGVAYNEQFF.

The rearrangement links TRBV29-1 to TRBJ2-5; TRBD1 matches at 7 bases. This CDR3 spans 15 amino acids. After removal of 0 bases from V and 7 bases from J, the junction contained 11 bases not matched to a gene. CDR1 is SQVTM and CDR2 is ANQGSEA in the germline V gene. The chain's CDR3 is CSVEEVGQPARTQYF. DNA for the CDR3: TGCAGCGTTGAAGAGGTGGGACAGCCGGCGAGGACCCAGTACTTC.

This rearrangement joins TRBV9 to TRBJ1-4; D remains ambiguous. This CDR3 region has 16 residues. CDR1 is SGDLS and CDR2 is YYNGEE in the germline V gene. V lost 0 bases, J lost 0 bases, and 9 bases lay in between. The CDR3 region is CASSVGQSATNEKLFF. DNA for the CDR3: TGTGCCAGCAGCGTAGGTCAGTCTGCAACTAATGAAAAACTGTTTTTT.

The V call is TRBV6-5, the J call TRBJ1-4; 7 bases fit TRBD1. The CDR3 extends over 14 amino acids. The junction had 8 bases not matched to a gene; V was cut back by 6 bases and J by 7 bases. CDR1 is MNHEY, CDR2 SVGAGI, per germline. CDR3 DNA: TGTGCCAGCAGGCCGCAGGGGGGAATTGAAAAACTGTTTTTT. The encoded protein is CASRPQGGIEKLFF.

The chain joins TRBV27 to TRBJ1-2, with 9 bases that match TRBD1. V gave up 5 bases and J gave up 3 bases; unmatched junction bases: 7. The CDR3 loop spans 15 amino acids. Germline V gene lookup returns CDR1 MNHEY and CDR2 SMNVEV (reference sequence). In nucleotides, the CDR3 is TGTGCCAGCAGTCCCGGGACAGGGTCTGACTATGGCTACACCTTC. It codes for CASSPGTGSDYGYTF.